Presented here are 14 T cell receptor beta chains from one specimen sequenced in a study of cytomegalovirus exposure and HLA in healthy donors. It was with 60 Vbeta and 13 Jbeta primers that the PCR ran. The protocol was immunoSEQ multiplex PCR, while the TCRdb copy is restricted to in-frame clones and leaves out a portion. The repertoire holds tens of thousands of clones, around 9.1% seen once, with about 25% in the top ten. The sequenced material came from PBMCs. The receptors were gathered from a man in his fifties or sixties in good health and CMV-seropositive.

This clone was counted between two and nine times. The sample has other DNA sequences that encode this CDR3 too. V usage is TRBV9 and J usage is TRBJ1-6; the D gene is possibly TRBD1 (5 bases). This CDR3 has 15 amino acids. Looked up from germline, CDR1 is SGDLS and CDR2 is YYNGEE. Trimming took off 3 bases at V and 7 bases at J, with 14 bases between the two ends. The CDR3 region has the DNA TGTGCCAGCAGCGCGGGGGGGGTAGGGAATTCACCCCTCCACTTT. Translated, it gives CASSAGGVGNSPLHF.

The chain uses TRBV11-2 and TRBJ1-1, with D uncertain. Germline lookup yields CDR1 SGHAT and CDR2 FQNNGV. V lost 5 bases and J lost 8, with 12 bases in between. The CDR3 length is 12 residues. CDR3 in amino acids: CASSPPYVEAFF. CDR3 nucleotide sequence: TGTGCCAGCAGCCCCCCCTACGTAGAAGCTTTCTTT.

This clone was seen a handful of times. V is TRBV4-1 and J is TRBJ2-1; D gene uncertain. V lost 1 base and J 0 bases, leaving 7 bases between the germline ends. CDR1 is MGHRA and CDR2 is YSYEKL in the germline V gene. The length of the CDR3 is 15 residues. DNA of the CDR3: TGCGCCAGCAGCCAAGGACTCAGCTCCTACAATGAGCAGTTCTTC. It specifies CASSQGLSSYNEQFF.

The chain combines TRBV6-1 with TRBJ2-2, with 8 bases that match TRBD1. V lost 6 bases and J lost 4; bases outside the gene matches: 4. The CDR3 is made up of 14 amino acids. Germline assignment: CDR1 MNHNS and CDR2 SASEGT. The CDR3 DNA reads TGTGCCAGCAGGACTACAGGGGGCACCGGGGAGCTGTTTTTT. It translates to CASRTTGGTGELFF.

This clone was seen a handful of times. This rearrangement joins TRBV5-1 to TRBJ1-2, with TRBD1 as a possible D gene (6 bases). Germline loops: CDR1 SGHRS, CDR2 YFSETQ. Trimming shortened V by 0 bases and J by 4 bases, and 16 bases separated the two germline ends. This CDR3 is 16 amino acids long. CDR3 sequence (DNA): TGCGCCAGCAGCTTGGTAAACAGGGAGAAAGGCTATGGCTACACCTTC. It specifies CASSLVNREKGYGYTF.

This clone turned up a few times. The chain links TRBV6-1 to TRBJ1-1; D is possibly TRBD1 (6 bases). The CDR3 consists of 12 residues. Germline CDR1 and CDR2: MNHNS and SASEGT. Trimming pared 8 bases from V and 6 bases from J, leaving 13 bases between. The CDR3 coding sequence is TGTGCCAGCGCACGGGACATGTCTGAAGCTTTCTTT. Encoded protein: CASARDMSEAFF.

This clone was recorded a few times. The chain joins TRBV11-2 to TRBJ2-1, with 7 bases matching TRBD1. Germline CDR1 and CDR2: SGHAT and FQNNGV. Trimming took 5 bases from V and 7 from J; bases not matched to a gene: 5. The CDR3 sequence is 13 residues long. The DNA for the CDR3 is TGTGCCAGCAGCCGAACGACAGGGAATGAGCAGTTCTTC. Translation gives CASSRTTGNEQFF.

The chain uses TRBV9 and TRBJ2-1, with D perhaps matching TRBD2 (5 bases). The CDR3 contains 15 residues. Germline assignment: CDR1 SGDLS and CDR2 YYNGEE. With 3 bases removed from V and 0 bases from J, the gap between germline ends came to 10 bases. Here the CDR3 reads CASSATGFSYNEQFF. CDR3 in DNA: TGTGCCAGCAGCGCGACGGGGTTCTCCTACAATGAGCAGTTCTTC.

This clone came up a few times. V is TRBV11-2 and J is TRBJ2-1, with TRBD1 matching 8 bases. From germline, CDR1 is SGHAT and CDR2 FQNNGV. There are 15 residues in the CDR3. With V trimmed by 5 bases and J by 1 base, 4 bases remained unmatched. The CDR3 region has the DNA TGTGCCAGCAGCCCGAGGACAGGGTCCTACAATGAGCAGTTCTTC. This sequence encodes CASSPRTGSYNEQFF. Together with reference TRBV11-2 and TRBJ2-1, the CDR3 gives the full variable domain: EAGVAQSPRYKIIEKRQSVAFWCNPISGHATLYWYQQILGQGPKLLIQFQNNGVVDDSQLPKDRFSAERLKGVDSTLKIQPAKLEDSAVYLCASSPRTGSYNEQFFGPGTRLTVL.

The V call is TRBV7-2, the J call TRBJ2-5; a weak D match, TRBD2 (6 bases). Germline V gives CDR1 SGHTA, CDR2 FQGNSA. The germline V and J ends were trimmed by 6 bases and 5 bases, with 22 bases remaining between them. CDR3 size: 16 residues. The CDR3 is CASSSHLAASGETQYF. The CDR3 nucleotides are TGTGCCAGCAGTTCCCACTTAGCGGCCTCGGGGGAGACCCAGTACTTC.

Only a few counts were recorded for this clone. The genes are TRBV30 and TRBJ2-6; 8 bases agree with TRBD1. Germline assignment: CDR1 GTSNPN and CDR2 SVGIG (reference sequence). V lost 8 bases to trimming and J lost 3 bases; unmatched junction nucleotides: 9. CDR3 length: 15 amino acids. The CDR3 spells CAGRTGLSGANVLTF. DNA for the CDR3: TGTGCCGGTCGGACAGGGCTGAGTGGGGCCAACGTCCTGACTTTC.

This clone was observed a handful of times. Germline is not matched at one junction end, which may reflect a read error. V usage is TRBV30 and J usage is TRBJ2-3; D unresolved. The CDR3 consists of 13 residues. Germline assignment: CDR1 GTSNPN and CDR2 SVGIG (reference sequence). The CDR3 region has the DNA TGTGCCTGGAGTTTAGGTTCGGCGGATACGCAGTACTTT. This sequence encodes CAWSLGSADTQYF.

This clone has more than one count but fewer than ten. The chain links TRBV9 to TRBJ1-2; tentative D call: TRBD1 (5 bases). The CDR3 covers 14 residues. Germline CDR1 SGDLS, CDR2 YYNGEE. V was shortened by 3 bases and J by 4 bases, with 13 bases between the two germline ends. CDR3 DNA: TGTGCCAGCAGCGCGGACATTCTGGCCTATGGCTACACCTTC. Translation gives CASSADILAYGYTF. The entire variable domain, with the rest obtained from reference TRBV9 and TRBJ1-2, is as follows: DSGVTQTPKHLITATGQRVTLRCSPRSGDLSVYWYQQSLDQGLQFLIQYYNGEERAKGNILERFSAQQFPDLHSELNLSSLELGDSALYFCASSADILAYGYTFGSGTRLTVV.

This chain joins TRBV7-8 and TRBJ2-5; D ambiguous. Germline-derived CDR1 and CDR2 are SGHVS and FQNEAQ. V gave up 1 base and J gave up 3 bases, with 3 bases separating them. The CDR3 sequence is 12 residues long. The CDR3 here is CASSLDKETQYF. CDR3 nucleotides: TGTGCCAGCAGCTTAGATAAAGAGACCCAGTACTTC.